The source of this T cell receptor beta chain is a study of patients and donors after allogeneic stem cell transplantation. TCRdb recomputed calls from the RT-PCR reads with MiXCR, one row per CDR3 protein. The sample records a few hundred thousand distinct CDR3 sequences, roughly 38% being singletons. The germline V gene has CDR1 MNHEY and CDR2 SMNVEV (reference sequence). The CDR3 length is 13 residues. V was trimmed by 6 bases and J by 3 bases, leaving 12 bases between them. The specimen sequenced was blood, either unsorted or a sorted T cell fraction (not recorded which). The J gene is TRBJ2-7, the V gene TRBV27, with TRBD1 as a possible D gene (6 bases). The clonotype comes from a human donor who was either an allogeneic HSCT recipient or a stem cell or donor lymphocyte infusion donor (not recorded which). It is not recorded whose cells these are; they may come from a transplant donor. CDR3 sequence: CASSRTAIYEQYF. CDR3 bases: TGTGCCAGCAGCAGGACAGCCATCTACGAGCAGTACTTC.